The 5 T cell receptor beta chains presented below share a single source sample, sequenced in a study of memory CD4+ T cells and cytomegalovirus serostatus. The assay was immunoSEQ multiplex PCR, and TCRdb's table has in-frame clones only and misses some. The profile shows about 56,000 clones, roughly 82% of them singletons. Single viable CD3+CD4+CD8-CD45RO+ cells were sorted as the memory CD4+ T cells. The sample comprised memory CD4+ T cells from blood. These receptors originate from an adult in good health and CMV-seronegative.

The genes are TRBV7-2 and TRBJ1-2; D is uncertain. Per the germline V gene, CDR1 is SGHTA and CDR2 is FQGNSA. This CDR3 comprises 13 residues. V shed 6 bases and J shed 1 base, with 9 bases lying between them. This CDR3 is CASRIDINYGYTF. The CDR3 DNA reads as TGTGCCAGCAGGATAGACATTAACTATGGCTACACCTTC. Based on the CDR3 plus reference TRBV7-2 and TRBJ1-2, the full variable domain is GAGVSQSPSNKVTEKGKDVELRCDPISGHTALYWYRQSLGQGLEFLIYFQGNSAPDKSGLPSDRFSAERTGGSVSTLTIQRTQQEDSAVYLCASRIDINYGYTFGSGTRLTVV.

The CDR3 protein is CASSGDGGIQYF. CDR3 DNA: TGTGCCAGCAGTGGCGACGGGGGCATTCAGTACTTC. This chain connects TRBV6-6 to TRBJ2-4; D possibly corresponds to TRBD2 (6 bases). Between the trimmed V and J ends, which lost 5 bases and 9 bases, there was a span of 11 bases. The germline gives CDR1 MNHNY, CDR2 SVGAGI (reference sequence). The CDR3 spans 12 residues.

V and J are TRBV11-2 and TRBJ1-1; no clear D. The germline V gene has CDR1 SGHAT and CDR2 FQNNGV. The CDR3 consists of 14 residues. The germline V and J ends were trimmed by 1 base and 6 bases, with 12 bases remaining between them. The CDR3 DNA reads TGTGCCAGCAGCTTAGGGTTGTATGGTCCTGAAGCTTTCTTT. It encodes CASSLGLYGPEAFF.

This clone was observed a few times. The chain combines TRBV7-2 with TRBJ2-7, with 12 bases identical to TRBD2. The CDR3 extends over 14 amino acids. V lost 4 bases, J lost 2 bases, and 0 bases stayed unmatched. Germline lookup yields CDR1 SGHTA and CDR2 FQGNSA. The CDR3 sequence: CASSSSGGAYEQYF. Here the CDR3 DNA reads TGTGCCAGCAGCTCTAGCGGGGGGGCCTACGAGCAGTACTTC.

V is TRBV6-5 and J is TRBJ1-5; tentative D call: TRBD1 (6 bases). The CDR3 is 12 residues long. CDR1 and CDR2 (germline): MNHEY, SVGAGI. V dropped 7 bases and J dropped 6 bases, with 10 bases sitting between them. The CDR3 protein is CASNRVGQPQHF. Here the CDR3 DNA reads TGTGCCAGCAACAGGGTCGGTCAGCCCCAGCATTTT.